The 19 T cell receptor beta chains below all came from one sample that was sequenced in a study of cytomegalovirus exposure and HLA in healthy donors. Amplification used 60 Vbeta primers and 13 Jbeta primers. This table comes from immunoSEQ multiplex PCR, and its TCRdb copy is limited to in-frame clones, with some not included. The sample consists of around 130,000 clones, around 80% of them appearing once. Sequencing was carried out using PBMCs. These receptors all come from a young woman in good health and CMV-seronegative.

The table lists this clone with a few counts. This chain links TRBV7-2 with TRBJ2-2; the D gene is possibly TRBD1 (6 bases). The V end lost 5 bases, the J end lost 2 bases, and 12 bases lay between the germline ends. The CDR3 runs to 15 residues. Germline values: CDR1 SGHTA, CDR2 FQGNSA. CDR3 protein: CASSRDRTNTGELFF. The CDR3 bases are TGTGCCAGCAGCCGAGACAGGACCAACACCGGGGAGCTGTTTTTT.

This chain connects TRBV5-1 to TRBJ2-5; tentative D call: TRBD2 (6 bases). The CDR3 consists of 18 residues. V gave up 0 bases and J gave up 5 bases, with 23 bases separating them. CDR1 and CDR2 from the germline V gene are SGHRS and YFSETQ. The CDR3 DNA reads TGCGCCAGCAGCTTGGATCCGGGACTCCCACGTCAAGGGGAGACCCAGTACTTC. Translation: CASSLDPGLPRQGETQYF.

This clone turned up a few times. V and J are TRBV5-1 and TRBJ1-1; D possibly corresponds to TRBD1 (6 bases). Trimming pared 7 bases from V and 8 bases from J, leaving 21 bases between. From germline, CDR1 is SGHRS and CDR2 YFSETQ. CDR3 length: 14 amino acids. In nucleotides, the CDR3 is TGCGCCAGCGGGACGGACAGTCACGGACTGGAAGCTTTCTTT. Amino acids: CASGTDSHGLEAFF. Combining the CDR3 with reference TRBV5-1 and TRBJ1-1 gives the whole variable domain KAGVTQTPRYLIKTRGQQVTLSCSPISGHRSVSWYQQTPGQGLQFLFEYFSETQRNKGNFPGRFSGRQFSNSRSEMNVSTLELGDSALYLCASGTDSHGLEAFFGQGTRLTVV.

The chain employs TRBV7-2 and TRBJ1-2; the D is unclear. The V gene lost 1 base and the J gene lost 3 bases, with 3 bases spanning the gap. There are 12 residues in the CDR3. CDR1 and CDR2 (germline): SGHTA, FQGNSA. CDR3 DNA sequence: TGTGCCAGCAGCTTAGTAGACTATGGCTACACCTTC. Translation: CASSLVDYGYTF.

This chain connects TRBV5-1 to TRBJ1-1, with unresolved D. V was trimmed by 4 bases and J by 0 bases, leaving 7 bases between them. CDR3 length equals 13 residues. From germline, CDR1 is SGHRS and CDR2 YFSETQ. The CDR3 protein is CASSGGLNTEAFF. The CDR3 nucleotides are TGCGCCAGCAGCGGAGGGTTGAACACTGAAGCTTTCTTT.

V gene TRBV2 combines with J gene TRBJ1-5; 10 nucleotides match TRBD1. The germline V gene has CDR1 SNHLY and CDR2 FYNNEI. The CDR3 extends over 14 amino acids. Losses at the gene ends were 6 bases for V and 5 bases for J; bases not matched to a gene: 4. Here the CDR3 reads CASSWTGGDQPQHF. CDR3 DNA: TGTGCCAGCAGCTGGACAGGGGGAGATCAGCCCCAGCATTTT.

This chain links TRBV7-9 with TRBJ1-2, with TRBD1 as a possible D gene (6 bases). The ends were cut back, 4 bases at V and 4 bases at J, with 19 bases in the middle. The V gene's germline CDR1 is SEHNR and CDR2 FQNEAQ (reference sequence). The CDR3 totals 16 residues. For the CDR3, the DNA is TGTGCCAGCAGCTCCCGCGGGGGGGGCCCCAGCTATGGCTACACCTTC. Translated, it gives CASSSRGGGPSYGYTF.

The rearrangement uses TRBV27 and TRBJ2-1, with D hard to call. The CDR3 is 14 amino acids. The germline V gene has CDR1 MNHEY and CDR2 SMNVEV (reference sequence). V lost 6 bases to trimming and J lost 0 bases, with 9 bases between them. The CDR3 coding sequence is TGTGCCAGCAGCAGAATCAGCTCCTACAATGAGCAGTTCTTC. Encoded protein: CASSRISSYNEQFF.

This clone was seen only once. In nucleotides, the CDR3 is TGTGCCAGCAGTGAAAGAGGAGTGAACACCGGGGAGCTGTTTTTT. Residues: CASSERGVNTGELFF. V and J are TRBV2 and TRBJ2-2; D unclear. Deletions cut 2 bases from V and 1 base from J, with 8 bases between. The germline V gene encodes CDR1 SNHLY and CDR2 FYNNEI. The CDR3 totals 15 residues.

This clone was picked up a small number of times. The chain recombines TRBV5-1 with TRBJ2-5, with 9 nucleotides matching TRBD1. The CDR3 contains 15 residues. V lost 0 bases to trimming and J lost 5 bases; unmatched junction nucleotides: 5. Germline V lookup: CDR1 SGHRS, CDR2 YFSETQ. The CDR3 bases are TGCGCCAGCAGCTTGGCTACAGGGGGCGGCGAGACCCAGTACTTC. It translates to CASSLATGGGETQYF.

The chain joins TRBV6-5 to TRBJ2-7, with a tentative D call TRBD1 (5 bases). V gave up 0 bases and J gave up 3 bases, with 12 bases separating them. The CDR3 runs 15 residues. The germline V gene encodes CDR1 MNHEY and CDR2 SVGAGI. CDR3 sequence (DNA): TGTGCCAGCAGTTACTCATGGGGCTCGGGCTACGAGCAGTACTTC. This sequence encodes CASSYSWGSGYEQYF.

For this clone: One end of the junction is discordant with germline, which a read error may explain. The chain uses TRBV18 and TRBJ2-1; a possible D gene is TRBD1 (5 bases). This CDR3 spans 17 amino acids. Germline V CDR1 and CDR2: KGHSH, LQKENI. The chain's CDR3 is CASSPVRQRNTYSEQFF. In DNA, the CDR3 is TGTGCCAGCTCACCGGTCCGACAGAGAAACACCTACAGTGAGCAGTTCTTC.

This chain uses TRBV9 with TRBJ2-3, with 10 positions matching TRBD2. This CDR3 spans 15 amino acids. Germline V CDR1 and CDR2: SGDLS, YYNGEE. The V segment lost 1 base and the J segment 4 bases; nucleotides outside the gene matches: 3. The CDR3 loop reads CASSVLAGDADTQYF. For the CDR3, the DNA is TGTGCCAGCAGCGTACTAGCGGGGGATGCAGATACGCAGTATTTT.

This rearrangement joins TRBV19 to TRBJ2-1; D perhaps matches TRBD1 (6 bases). With 6 bases removed from V and 4 bases from J, the gap between germline ends came to 10 bases. Germline loops: CDR1 LNHDA, CDR2 SQIVND (reference sequence). This CDR3 comprises 13 residues. The CDR3 region has the DNA TGTGCCAGTAGCCGGGACAATTACAATGAGCAGTTCTTC. Translation gives CASSRDNYNEQFF.

This chain links TRBV6-5 with TRBJ1-1; D might be TRBD1 (6 bases). The CDR3 covers 15 residues. The V gene's germline CDR1 is MNHEY and CDR2 SVGAGI. V lost 0 bases, J lost 2 bases, and 10 bases lay in between. This chain's CDR3 is CASSYSPGGNTEAFF. The DNA for the CDR3 is TGTGCCAGCAGTTACTCGCCGGGGGGCAACACTGAAGCTTTCTTT.

This sequence joins TRBV30 and TRBJ2-7; D possibly corresponds to TRBD1 (6 bases). Germline V gene sequence: CDR1 GTSNPN, CDR2 SVGIG (reference sequence). Trimming left V 2 bases short and J 4 bases short, with 15 bases between. CDR3 size: 14 residues. The CDR3 sequence: CAWSWAGVGYEQYF. The CDR3, as DNA: TGTGCCTGGAGTTGGGCAGGGGTGGGATACGAGCAGTACTTC.

The chain uses TRBV5-5 and TRBJ1-2; D might be TRBD1 (5 bases). Trimming stripped 0 bases from V and 1 base from J, with 7 bases between. The CDR3 extends over 14 amino acids. Germline CDR1 reads SGHKS; CDR2 reads YYEKEE (reference sequence). As DNA, the CDR3 is TGTGCCAGCAGCTTGGGGGGGGATAACTATGGCTACACCTTC. This translates into CASSLGGDNYGYTF.

The chain employs TRBV9 and TRBJ1-1, with D hard to call. Germline CDR1 SGDLS, CDR2 YYNGEE. This CDR3 spans 13 amino acids. The V gene lost 0 bases and the J gene lost 3 bases, with 6 bases spanning the gap. CDR3 sequence: CASSVGGYTEAFF. The CDR3 DNA reads TGTGCCAGCAGCGTAGGAGGGTACACTGAAGCTTTCTTT. The full variable domain, with the rest looked up from reference TRBV9 and TRBJ1-1, is DSGVTQTPKHLITATGQRVTLRCSPRSGDLSVYWYQQSLDQGLQFLIQYYNGEERAKGNILERFSAQQFPDLHSELNLSSLELGDSALYFCASSVGGYTEAFFGQGTRLTVV.

This chain links TRBV18 with TRBJ1-4; 8 bases align to TRBD1. Per germline, CDR1 KGHSH and CDR2 LQKENI. V lost 3 bases to trimming and J lost 3 bases; unmatched junction nucleotides: 0. This CDR3 comprises 14 residues. The CDR3 region is CASSPTGANEKLFF. Here the CDR3 DNA reads TGTGCCAGCTCACCGACAGGGGCTAATGAAAAACTGTTTTTT.